Listed here are 6 T cell receptor beta chains from one sample, sequenced in a study of CD8+ T cells in alopecia areata. Indicated treatment: oral pan-JAK inhibitor, 5-10 mg twice daily. Extracted from the samples, RNA was reverse transcribed into cDNA to serve as the sequencing template. TCRdb's table, derived via immunoSEQ multiplex PCR, lists solely in-frame clones and lacks some. Of 120,000 to 150,000 clones detected, roughly four fifths appear once; the ten largest clones hold 25%. Sequenced here: CD8+ T cells sorted from blood, sampled at week 4, from a patient treated with tofacitinib. The receptors were sampled from a human donor with alopecia areata.

V and J are TRBV4-3 and TRBJ2-4; D gene uncertain. The CDR3 is 14 residues long. CDR1 and CDR2 (germline): LGHNA, YSLEER. Trimming removed 3 bases from V and 6 bases from J, with 12 bases in between. Here the CDR3 reads CASSQEFRGNIQYF. The CDR3 region has the DNA TGCGCCAGCAGCCAGGAATTTCGTGGAAACATTCAGTACTTC.

J is TRBJ2-1 and V is TRBV7-9; D may be TRBD2 (7 bases). This CDR3 has 15 residues. The V and J ends lost 2 bases and 8 bases respectively, with 16 bases between them. CDR1 is SEHNR, CDR2 FQNEAQ, per germline (reference sequence). CDR3 protein: CASSLSRGPLDEQFF. The CDR3 nucleotides are TGTGCCAGCAGCTTATCGCGGGGGCCTTTAGATGAGCAGTTCTTC.

The chain has TRBV4-1 and TRBJ2-3; D unclear. The germline gives CDR1 MGHRA, CDR2 YSYEKL. V was trimmed by 1 base and J by 2 bases, leaving 10 bases between them. The CDR3 is 15 residues long. Written as DNA, the CDR3 is TGCGCCAGCAGCCAAGTGGCGGCAACCACAGATACGCAGTATTTT. This sequence encodes CASSQVAATTDTQYF.

The rearrangement joins TRBV4-2 to TRBJ2-7, with D tentatively TRBD1 or TRBD2 (6 bases each). Trimming cost V 5 bases and J 3 bases, with 14 bases left between them. This CDR3 is 14 amino acids long. The germline CDR1 and CDR2 sequences are LGHNA and YNFKEQ. The CDR3 reads CASSFPGGNYEQYF. DNA of the CDR3: TGTGCCAGCAGCTTTCCCGGGGGCAACTACGAGCAGTACTTC.

The chain employs TRBV5-4 and TRBJ2-1, with D perhaps given as TRBD1 or TRBD2 (5 bases each). The germline V gene encodes CDR1 SGHNT and CDR2 YYREEE (reference sequence). The ends were cut back, 2 bases at V and 7 bases at J, with 7 bases in the middle. CDR3 length: 12 amino acids. The CDR3 DNA follows: TGTGCCAGCAGCTTCGGGGCAAATGAGCAGTTCTTC. Its protein product is CASSFGANEQFF.

The genes are TRBV25-1 and TRBJ2-7; possible D gene TRBD1, 6 bases. Trimming shortened V by 4 bases and J by 9 bases, and 19 bases separated the two germline ends. Germline CDR1 MGHDK, CDR2 SYGVNS. The CDR3 sequence is 14 residues long. As DNA, the CDR3 is TGTGCCAGCAGTGTTCCCCGGGACACTTTGAGGCAGTACTTC. It codes for CASSVPRDTLRQYF.